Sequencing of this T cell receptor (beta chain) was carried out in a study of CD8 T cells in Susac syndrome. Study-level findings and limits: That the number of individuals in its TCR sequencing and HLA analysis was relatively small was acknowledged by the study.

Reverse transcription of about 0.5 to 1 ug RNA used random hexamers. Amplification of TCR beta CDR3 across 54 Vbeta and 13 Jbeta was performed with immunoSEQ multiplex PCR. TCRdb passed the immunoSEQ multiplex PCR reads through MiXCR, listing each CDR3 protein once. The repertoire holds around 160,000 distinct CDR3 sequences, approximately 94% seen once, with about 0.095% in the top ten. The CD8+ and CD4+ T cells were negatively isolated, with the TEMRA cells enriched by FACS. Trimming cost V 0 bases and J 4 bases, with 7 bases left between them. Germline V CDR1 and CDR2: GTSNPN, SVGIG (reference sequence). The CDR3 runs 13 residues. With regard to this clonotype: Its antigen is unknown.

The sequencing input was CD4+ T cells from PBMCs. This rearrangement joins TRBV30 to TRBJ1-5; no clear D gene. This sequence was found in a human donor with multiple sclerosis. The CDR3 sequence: CAWSVRENQPQHF. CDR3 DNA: TGTGCCTGGAGTGTGCGGGAGAATCAGCCCCAGCATTTT.